This T cell receptor (beta chain) was captured in a study of blood T cell repertoires in COVID-19. Study-level background: The origin of the acute and convalescent COVID-19 samples was the United States, Italy and Spain. In each case, the material was cDNA or gDNA derived from T cells, B-cell-depleted T cells, or PBMCs.

Germline V CDR1 and CDR2: SNHLY, FYNNEI. This CDR3 region has 14 residues. Repertoires were generated with immunoSEQ multiplex PCR, while TCRdb's copy carries only in-frame clones and drops some. Of a few hundred thousand clones listed, 90% to 95% are singletons. A word on this clone: At one boundary the junction diverges from the germline segment, which might be a read error.

Participants spanned ages about 18 to 90 years and resided in 20 to 25 US areas. Cohort placement rested on clinical history that participants reported themselves. This chain links TRBV2 with TRBJ2-1, with a possible D match to TRBD2 (5 bases). Sequencing was performed on PBMCs or T cells enriched from blood (not recorded which). The sequence was collected from a human donor in a cohort exposed to, infected with or recovered from COVID-19 (not recorded which). The donor label of this sample is uncertain. For the CDR3, the DNA is TGTGCCAGAAGTGGACTTACCTCCTACAATGAGCAGTTCTTC. Translated, it gives CARSGLTSYNEQFF.